This T cell receptor (beta chain) was recorded in a study of blood T cell repertoires in COVID-19. Study-level information: Donors in the United States, Italy and Spain gave samples during acute or convalescent COVID-19. PBMCs, B-cell-depleted T cells, or T cells provided the cDNA or gDNA that made up the material.

As processed by the authors: Using reference gene primer amplification, nucleated cell counts were estimated. Repertoires were generated with immunoSEQ multiplex PCR, while TCRdb's copy carries only in-frame clones and drops some. From that table come the V and J calls and clone size; the DNA was used to work out D and trimming. The sample lists over 120,000 clones; approximately 85% were seen once. Trimming cost V 4 bases and J 1 base, with 17 bases left between them. The CDR3 extends over 16 amino acids. CDR1 and CDR2 (germline): KGHSH, LQKENI. The rearrangement joins TRBV18 to TRBJ2-7, with D perhaps matching TRBD1 (5 bases). This receptor was identified in an older man with acute or convalescent COVID-19. The specimen sequenced was peripheral blood. CDR3 protein: CASSRSQGIPSYEQYF. The DNA for the CDR3 is TGTGCCAGCTCACGATCCCAGGGCATCCCTTCCTACGAGCAGTACTTC. The whole variable domain, remainder taken from reference TRBV18 and TRBJ2-7, is NAGVMQNPRHLVRRRGQEARLRCSPMKGHSHVYWYRQLPEEGLKFMVYLQKENIIDESGMPKERFSAEFPKEGPSILRIQQVVRGDSAAYFCASSRSQGIPSYEQYFGPGTRLTVT.